The rows below give T cell receptor beta chains drawn from one sample of a study of CD8 T cells in Susac syndrome. TCRdb ran MiXCR on the immunoSEQ multiplex PCR reads and lists one entry per CDR3 protein. The data show some 250,000 distinct CDR3 sequences, about 96% seen once. Material: CD4+ T cells from PBMCs. These receptors were obtained from a human donor with Susac syndrome. CDR3s leave out the opening cysteine and the closing phenylalanine or tryptophan.

v_gene: TRBV7-8; CDR3aa: ASQRQFDTEAF
v_gene: TRBV7-2; CDR3aa: ASSLVGSGSSMNEQY
v_gene: TRBV29-1; CDR3aa: SVPAGGGDEQF
v_gene: TRBV20-1; CDR3aa: SATDRPFGYT
v_gene: TRBV30; CDR3aa: AWSVGVNTEAF
v_gene: TRBV28; CDR3aa: ASSPPKPWETQY
v_gene: TRBV3-1; CDR3aa: ASSQLRGDYT
v_gene: TRBV12-3/TRBV12-4; CDR3aa: ASSWGSETQY
v_gene: TRBV5-4; CDR3aa: ASSLGQGDSEAF
v_gene: TRBV12-5; CDR3aa: ASGLLDRETQY
v_gene: TRBV20-1; CDR3aa: SAREAGRGYT
v_gene: TRBV18; CDR3aa: ASSPLTGDGNTIY
v_gene: TRBV7-8; CDR3aa: ASSWGLAGVEYEQY
v_gene: TRBV29-1; CDR3aa: SGAGSRDTEAF
v_gene: TRBV12-3/TRBV12-4; CDR3aa: ASSLLEGGGELF
v_gene: TRBV28; CDR3aa: ASRMGGGGITDTQY
v_gene: TRBV29-1; CDR3aa: SVGGTGLIEQY
v_gene: TRBV29-1; CDR3aa: SVTGTTFTGEQY
v_gene: TRBV6-5; CDR3aa: ASSPDRPHEKLF
v_gene: TRBV2; CDR3aa: ASTMGQGLRTQY
v_gene: TRBV28; CDR3aa: ATTGENEKLF
v_gene: TRBV18; CDR3aa: ASRENEQF
v_gene: TRBV6-2/TRBV6-3; CDR3aa: ASSYPRGGSPAEAF
v_gene: TRBV29-1; CDR3aa: SVAGRQYNSPLH
v_gene: TRBV5-1; CDR3aa: ASSTGSARDEQF
v_gene: TRBV5-1; CDR3aa: ASSFGQETQY
v_gene: TRBV5-4; CDR3aa: ASSSTGRTYDEQF
v_gene: TRBV7-9; CDR3aa: ASSLEQTQY
v_gene: TRBV4-1; CDR3aa: ASSHFTGNPSYEQY
v_gene: TRBV28; CDR3aa: ASSSGQGASSYEQY
v_gene: TRBV7-2; CDR3aa: ASSQDGPPN
v_gene: TRBV28; CDR3aa: ASSLYYGWY
v_gene: TRBV29-1; CDR3aa: SVGQGDQPQH
v_gene: TRBV12-5; CDR3aa: ASGSRANTGELF
v_gene: TRBV4-2; CDR3aa: ASSQVSSRGTYEQY
v_gene: TRBV30; CDR3aa: AWSVKGGNTEAF
v_gene: TRBV30; CDR3aa: AWEGARGTEAF
v_gene: TRBV20-1; CDR3aa: SARATSGLQETQY
v_gene: TRBV5-1; CDR3aa: ASRQEPSQPQH
v_gene: TRBV30; CDR3aa: ACSAAANTGELF
v_gene: TRBV29-1; CDR3aa: SVVHELTQETQY
v_gene: TRBV30; CDR3aa: AWKDRVGIWYGYT
v_gene: TRBV28; CDR3aa: ASSPTGAMTYEQY
v_gene: TRBV10-3; CDR3aa: AVTPLTVGYGYT
v_gene: TRBV29-1; CDR3aa: SAGTQTYEQY
v_gene: TRBV30; CDR3aa: AWTSAGQGYTEAF
v_gene: TRBV30; CDR3aa: AWSDEYTGELF
v_gene: TRBV25-1; CDR3aa: ASSEYRSLSGNTIY
v_gene: TRBV5-4; CDR3aa: ASSLLGAKETQY
v_gene: TRBV3-1; CDR3aa: ASSQDLGPPGGSTDTQY
v_gene: TRBV29-1; CDR3aa: SVAGNLYNEQF
v_gene: TRBV6-4; CDR3aa: ASSEALAGASEQF
v_gene: TRBV19; CDR3aa: ASMGNTGELF
v_gene: TRBV7-9; CDR3aa: ATDLREASLGDTQY